This TCR beta chain was retrieved from a study of T-cell reconstitution after alpha-beta-depleted transplantation in children. The TCRbeta library incorporated unique molecular identifiers. Using its own MiXCR run on the PCR reads, TCRdb lists one record per CDR3 protein. This table has about 70,000 distinct CDR3 sequences, approximately 11% appearing once. This clonotype occurred many times. The V gene's germline CDR1 is KGHDR and CDR2 SFDVKD. V lost 7 bases, J lost 5 bases, and 11 bases lay in between. This CDR3 region has 13 residues. Here the sequenced sample was PBMCs, taken before TCRalphabeta/CD19-depleted stem cell transplant. V and J are TRBV24-1 and TRBJ2-1; D is uncertain. The TCR sequence derives from a boy aged 10-17 years with acute myeloid leukemia, due to receive a stem cell transplant. The DNA for the CDR3 is TGTGCCACCAGAGGTGGAGAAGACAATGAGCAGTTCTTC. Translating it yields CATRGGEDNEQFF.